This T cell receptor beta chain was sequenced in a study of shared clonotypes between healthy human individuals. As regards this clone: Its antigen remains unidentified.

The material for each subset, its genomic DNA, was split evenly across several immunoSEQ plates. Sequencing used immunoSEQ multiplex PCR; TCRdb keeps in-frame clones, though not all of them. The table includes under 850,000 clones, roughly 72% detected once. Germline V gene lookup returns CDR1 MNHEY and CDR2 SVGAGI. J was trimmed by 3 bases and V by 4 bases; bases with no gene match: 6. The CDR3 sequence is 15 residues long. Study-wide results and caveats: Sharing across four donors was seen in 4.5% to 5.5% of naive CD4 clonotypes. The study generally estimated greater richness for naive than memory subsets.

The clonotype comes from a woman between 25 and 40 years old in good health. The specimen was memory CD4+ T cells sorted from blood. Described subset: CD45RA-negative fraction. This chain links TRBV6-5 with TRBJ2-5; 9 positions match TRBD2. The CDR3 sequence: CASSFLTSGKETQYF. The CDR3 bases are TGTGCCAGCAGTTTCCTGACTAGCGGAAAAGAGACCCAGTACTTC.